This TCR beta chain was retrieved from a study of blood T cells in healthy people across ages. Deletions cut 10 bases from V and 1 base from J, with 12 bases between. Germline assignment: CDR1 MGHDK and CDR2 SYGVNS. CDR3 length equals 13 residues. In the case of this clonotype: A much larger clone lies one base from this, so it may be a read error.

Through a sample-barcoded 5' primer and a J-beta primer mix, a second PCR was run for roughly 7 to 11 cycles. TCRdb re-called the 5' RACE reads through MiXCR, storing one row per CDR3 protein. The repertoire consists of approximately 810,000 distinct CDR3 sequences, with 29% occurring once and the leading ten covering roughly 17%. What was sequenced was blood. The sequence was collected from a woman aged 80 or over in good health. The V call is TRBV25-1, the J call TRBJ2-3; D not resolved. The CDR3 sequence: CANNWAGTDTQYF. In DNA form, the CDR3 reads TGTGCCAACAATTGGGCAGGCACAGATACGCAGTATTTT.